One and the same sample provided the 18 T cell receptor beta chains below, sequenced in a study of blood T cell repertoires in COVID-19. The data were produced by immunoSEQ multiplex PCR, yet TCRdb's version contains in-frame clones alone and is incomplete. The repertoire holds over 250,000 clones, approximately 83% seen once, with around 10% in the top ten. Sequencing was performed on peripheral blood. Source of these receptors: a woman between 50 and 59 years old who had recovered from COVID-19.

This clone was picked up one time. The chain carries TRBV6-2 or TRBV6-3 and TRBJ2-7, with TRBD1 matching 7 bases. The CDR3 is made up of 14 amino acids. Unmatched junction bases numbered 5, after V lost 0 bases and J lost 6 bases. Germline-derived CDR1 and CDR2 are MNHEY and SVGEGT. CDR3 DNA: TGTGCCAGCAGTTACTCTAGAGGGGGCTTCGAGCAGTACTTC. Its protein product is CASSYSRGGFEQYF.

The gene calls are TRBV5-1 and TRBJ1-1, with 10 bases that match TRBD1. Germline trimming cut 3 bases from V and 4 bases from J; bases unmatched to any gene: 9. The CDR3 spans 16 residues. Germline CDR1 is SGHRS and CDR2 is YFSETQ. CDR3 in amino acids: CASSSLPRTGGTEAFF. The CDR3 nucleotides are TGCGCCAGCAGCTCACTACCAAGGACAGGGGGCACTGAAGCTTTCTTT.

The chain couples TRBV24-1 to TRBJ2-1, with 10 nucleotides matching TRBD2. The CDR3 runs to 16 residues. J lost 7 bases, V lost 3 bases, and 8 bases had no gene match. Germline V gene lookup returns CDR1 KGHDR and CDR2 SFDVKD. CDR3 amino acids: CATSDITGTSVNEQFF. CDR3 DNA: TGTGCCACCAGTGATATAACCGGGACTAGCGTAAATGAGCAGTTCTTC.

The rearrangement joins TRBV5-4 to TRBJ2-5; 9 bases fit TRBD2. The V segment lost 2 bases and the J segment 4 bases; nucleotides outside the gene matches: 6. This CDR3 comprises 15 residues. Germline CDR1 SGHNT, CDR2 YYREEE (reference sequence). CDR3 bases: TGTGCCAGCAGCTTTAAGGTAGCGGGGGCAGAGACCCAGTACTTC. This translates into CASSFKVAGAETQYF.

This clone appeared a few times. The chain joins TRBV2 to TRBJ2-7; unclear D gene. The CDR3 covers 12 residues. V lost 6 bases to trimming and J lost 5 bases, with 11 bases between them. CDR1 SNHLY and CDR2 FYNNEI come from the germline V gene. The CDR3 loop reads CASSPPTNEQYF. The CDR3 DNA reads TGTGCCAGCAGCCCCCCCACAAACGAGCAGTACTTC. Complete variable domain (other parts from reference TRBV2 and TRBJ2-7): EPEVTQTPSHQVTQMGQEVILRCVPISNHLYFYWYRQILGQKVEFLVSFYNNEISEKSEIFDDQFSVERPDGSNFTLKIRSTKLEDSAMYFCASSPPTNEQYFGPGTRLTVT.

As DNA, the CDR3 is TGCGCCAGCAGCTTGCTCACGGGAGACTATGGCTACACCTTC. This sequence encodes CASSLLTGDYGYTF. The rearrangement joins TRBV5-1 to TRBJ1-2; D is unresolved. CDR3 length: 14 amino acids. The germline CDR1 and CDR2 sequences are SGHRS and YFSETQ. Trimming took off 1 base at V and 3 bases at J, with 10 bases between the two ends.

The table lists this clone with a count of one. This rearrangement joins TRBV7-3 to TRBJ2-2; 16 positions agree with TRBD2. From germline, CDR1 is SGHTA and CDR2 FQGTGA. After removal of 4 bases from V and 1 base from J, the junction contained 6 bases not matched to a gene. This CDR3 spans 19 amino acids. Here the CDR3 DNA reads TGTGCCAGCAGCTCTCCGGGACTAGCGGGAGGGGGGAACACCGGGGAGCTGTTTTTT. As protein: CASSSPGLAGGGNTGELFF.

The chain couples TRBV6-5 to TRBJ1-2, with no clear D. This CDR3 comprises 14 residues. V lost 6 bases, J lost 2 bases, and 13 bases lay in between. The germline gives CDR1 MNHEY, CDR2 SVGAGI. CDR3 in amino acids: CASRTPTENYGYTF. Written as DNA, the CDR3 is TGTGCCAGCAGGACCCCAACAGAGAACTATGGCTACACCTTC.

This clone has just one count. This chain uses TRBV5-1 with TRBJ2-7, with D possibly TRBD1 on 6 matching bases. V was cut by 4 bases and J by 0 bases, with 11 bases left in between. The CDR3 is 14 residues long. CDR1 is SGHRS and CDR2 is YFSETQ in the germline V gene. The CDR3 region has the DNA TGCGCCAGCAGCCCCAGACAGGCCTCCTACGAGCAGTACTTC. It encodes CASSPRQASYEQYF.

The chain recombines TRBV10-2 with TRBJ2-7; the D gene is possibly TRBD2 (7 bases). The CDR3 spans 16 residues. Trimming shortened V by 0 bases and J by 3 bases, and 15 bases separated the two germline ends. Germline V CDR1 and CDR2: WSHSY, SAAADI. The CDR3 coding sequence is TGCGCCAGCAGTGAGTCGATACGGCGGGGGCTCTACGAGCAGTACTTC. Encoded protein: CASSESIRRGLYEQYF.

The genes are TRBV7-9 and TRBJ2-5; 8 bases map to TRBD1. The germline CDR1 and CDR2 sequences are SEHNR and FQNEAQ (reference sequence). This CDR3 region has 14 residues. The trim removed 5 bases at V and 2 bases at J, leaving 4 bases unmatched. The CDR3 spells CASSPRTGQETQYF. CDR3 DNA sequence: TGTGCCAGCAGCCCAAGGACAGGGCAAGAGACCCAGTACTTC.

This chain connects TRBV4-2 to TRBJ2-1; D gene uncertain. The CDR3 is 16 residues long. Germline assignment: CDR1 LGHNA and CDR2 YNFKEQ. V was trimmed by 0 bases and J by 2 bases, leaving 11 bases between them. CDR3 sequence: CASSQDIQKAYNEQFF. Here the CDR3 DNA reads TGTGCCAGCAGCCAAGATATACAGAAAGCCTACAATGAGCAGTTCTTC.

The V gene is TRBV14, the J gene TRBJ1-1; no definite D call. This CDR3 contains 14 residues. In germline, CDR1 is SGHDN, CDR2 FVKESK. V lost 2 bases and J lost 1, with 8 bases in between. As DNA, the CDR3 is TGTGCCAGCAGCCAATACTTAAGGAACACTGAAGCTTTCTTT. Encoded protein: CASSQYLRNTEAFF.

CDR3 nucleotide sequence: TGTGCCAGTCAGTGGCTAGGGGACAATGAGCAGTTCTTC. Protein product: CASQWLGDNEQFF. The rearrangement joins TRBV19 to TRBJ2-1; D possibly corresponds to TRBD1 (5 bases). Germline CDR1 LNHDA, CDR2 SQIVND (reference sequence). The CDR3 runs to 13 residues. V was pared by 8 bases and J by 5 bases, with 13 bases between.

This chain uses TRBV9 with TRBJ1-4; TRBD1 aligns across 7 bases. Germline CDR1 reads SGDLS; CDR2 reads YYNGEE. The trim removed 4 bases at V and 5 bases at J, leaving 11 bases unmatched. The CDR3 totals 16 residues. The CDR3 is CASSPDPGTVNEKLFF. The CDR3 nucleotides are TGTGCCAGCAGCCCTGATCCCGGGACAGTGAATGAAAAACTGTTTTTT. The full variable domain, rest sourced from reference TRBV9 and TRBJ1-4, is DSGVTQTPKHLITATGQRVTLRCSPRSGDLSVYWYQQSLDQGLQFLIQYYNGEERAKGNILERFSAQQFPDLHSELNLSSLELGDSALYFCASSPDPGTVNEKLFFGSGTQLSVL.

This chain joins TRBV10-3 and TRBJ1-1; TRBD1 aligns across 7 bases. This CDR3 comprises 11 residues. Trimming at V came to 11 bases and at J to 5 bases, leaving 5 bases not matched to a gene. Germline CDR1 reads ENHRY; CDR2 reads SYGVKD. This CDR3 is CAATGDTEAFF. CDR3 coding DNA: TGTGCCGCAACAGGGGATACTGAAGCTTTCTTT.

The rearrangement links TRBV10-3 to TRBJ2-7; no firm D call. The germline V gene encodes CDR1 ENHRY and CDR2 SYGVKD. CDR3 length: 13 amino acids. V shed 0 bases and J shed 0 bases, with 3 bases lying between them. The CDR3 coding sequence is TGTGCCATCAGTGAGTCTAACTCCTACGAGCAGTACTTC. Its protein is CAISESNSYEQYF.

The chain links TRBV4-2 to TRBJ2-7, with 11 positions matching TRBD1. The CDR3 contains 15 residues. Trimming cost V 0 bases and J 4 bases; bases outside gene matches: 2. Germline CDR1 reads LGHNA; CDR2 reads YNFKEQ. The CDR3 loop is CASSQEGTGGYEQYF. DNA of the CDR3: TGTGCCAGCAGCCAAGAAGGGACAGGGGGGTACGAGCAGTACTTC.